A selection of T cell receptor beta chains follows, all from one sample in a study of PD-L1 blockade in urothelial cancer. Clones were read by immunoSEQ multiplex PCR, and TCRdb kept only the in-frame ones, dropping some. This sample has around 63,000 clones, with 81% found just once. Sequenced here: PBMCs, sampled around atezolizumab (anti-PD-L1) treatment. The receptors come from a man between 65 and 80 years old with urothelial cancer. Each CDR3 is given with its conserved first and last residue. A D gene is named only where the DNA matches it firmly.

-	TRBV9	11	TRBJ2-5	CASSSEETQYF
-	TRBV4-3	21	TRBJ2-3	CASSPGLAAPASLGETDTQYF
TRBD1	TRBV5-1	16	TRBJ1-1	CASGDGTGGDVTEAFF
-	TRBV6-5	14	TRBJ2-7	CASSYSGRPLEQYF
TRBD1	TRBV7-6	16	TRBJ2-1	CASSRSGTGPYNEQFF
TRBD1	TRBV27	15	TRBJ2-1	CASSTGGYSYNEQFF
TRBD2	TRBV2	15	TRBJ2-1	CASSVGLAGVSEQFF
-	TRBV7-3	14	TRBJ2-1	CASGQRGGYNEQFF
-	TRBV19	13	TRBJ1-2	CASSMGRSRGYTF
-	TRBV20-1	11	TRBJ1-1	CSAPLNTEAFF
-	TRBV6-1	13	TRBJ1-2	CASRTGTPNGYTF
TRBD1	TRBV27	13	TRBJ1-2	CASSSSGGHGYTF
TRBD1	TRBV9	15	TRBJ1-2	CASSGPGQPNYGYTF
-	TRBV18	15	TRBJ1-1	CASSPRRSWDTEAFF
-	TRBV11-2	11	TRBJ2-1	CASSLLEEQFF
TRBD1	TRBV6-1	12	TRBJ1-1	CASSDRDTEAFF
-	TRBV7-3	10	TRBJ2-3	CASNRGGQYF
-	TRBV7-9	16	TRBJ1-3	CASSLVAANSGNTIYF
-	TRBV5-8	15	TRBJ2-5	CASSSRDFPQETQYF
TRBD1	TRBV7-9	15	TRBJ1-1	CASSLQGALSTEAFF
-	TRBV5-1	13	TRBJ2-5	CASSLGGGKTQYF
TRBD2	TRBV19	16	TRBJ2-1	CASSPPRAGAYNEQFF
TRBD2	TRBV5-1	17	TRBJ2-1	CASSLEVWAGGNNEQFF
-	TRBV6-1	16	TRBJ1-2	CASSAVQGPSAYGYTF
-	TRBV7-6	13	TRBJ2-5	CASSPLVQETQYF
TRBD1	TRBV4-3	16	TRBJ2-1	CASSQGYRGVYNEQFF
TRBD2	TRBV9	17	TRBJ2-1	CASSAQSSGAYYNEQFF
-	TRBV7-2	15	TRBJ2-7	CASSLKRESSYEQYF
TRBD2	TRBV9	16	TRBJ2-1	CASSRPPGTRDNEQFF
-	TRBV6-1	15	TRBJ1-2	CASSISVGGNYGYTF
-	TRBV5-6	16	TRBJ2-3	CASSSGQFRTTDTQYF
TRBD1	TRBV7-6	17	TRBJ2-7	CASSSTPGQAHSYEQYF
TRBD1	TRBV2	15	TRBJ2-1	CASSAGQLPYNEQFF
TRBD2	TRBV6-5	12	TRBJ2-2	CASWGGIGELFF
TRBD2	TRBV10-3	13	TRBJ2-1	CAISGTSAIEQFF
-	TRBV20-1	10	TRBJ2-3	CSARGVSQYF
TRBD1	TRBV2	14	TRBJ2-7	CASSESTQGDEQYF
TRBD1	TRBV4-1	17	TRBJ1-1	CASSQTNVRGPRTEAFF
TRBD1	TRBV19	14	TRBJ2-5	CASSTGTGRETQYF
-	TRBV6-6	15	TRBJ1-1	CASSRPTDLNTEAFF
TRBD2	TRBV27	14	TRBJ2-1	CASHGGTLYNEQFF
-	TRBV7-8	16	TRBJ1-5	CASSPLRGHSNQPQHF
-	TRBV2	14	TRBJ1-6	CASSKDKRNSPLHF
-	TRBV5-1	14	TRBJ2-3	CASSLAGPGDTQYF